These T cell receptor beta chains were read from a single sample in a study of T cells in tumors after PD-1 blockade. This table comes from immunoSEQ multiplex PCR, and its TCRdb copy is limited to in-frame clones, with some not included. The sample carries 30,000 to 35,000 clones, 73% recorded once. The sequences come from PBMCs, collected after anti-PD-1 treatment. The receptor set was obtained from a human donor with basal cell carcinoma. Both conserved end residues are part of each CDR3. A D gene is named only where the DNA matches it firmly. Expanded clones are given a class, and other clones once, few, many or no size at all.

cdr3_nt | cdr3_aa | v_call | d_call | j_call | clone_size
TGTGCCAGCGGCCGACAGAGCTCCTATAATTCACCCCTCCACTTT | CASGRQSSYNSPLHF | TRBV5-5 | NA | TRBJ1-6 | NA
TGTGCCAGCAGCTCAAGCTACGAGCAGTACTTC | CASSSSYEQYF | TRBV9 | NA | TRBJ2-7 | NA
TGTGCCAGCAGCCCCCTTTCGGAGCGGGTCACAGATACGCAGTATTTT | CASSPLSERVTDTQYF | TRBV7-9 | NA | TRBJ2-3 | NA
TGTGCCAGCAACACACAGGGGGCGCAAAGGTCACCCCTCCACTTT | CASNTQGAQRSPLHF | TRBV28 | TRBD1 | TRBJ1-6 | NA
TGTGCCAGCAGCGGCTTTGAAGGGCTGGAGGACGAGACCCAGTACTTC | CASSGFEGLEDETQYF | TRBV9 | NA | TRBJ2-5 | NA
TGTGCCAGCAGTTACTCGAAAGGGACAGATACGCAGTATTTT | CASSYSKGTDTQYF | TRBV6-5 | NA | TRBJ2-3 | NA
TGCGCCAGCAGCCAAGATCTTGACGGTACGCAGTATTTT | CASSQDLDGTQYF | TRBV4-3 | NA | TRBJ2-3 | NA
TGTGCCAGCAGCGGGGGGTATGGTAGCGGGGCCCGTGTGTATGAGCAGTTCTTC | CASSGGYGSGARVYEQFF | TRBV9 | TRBD2 | TRBJ2-1 | NA
TGTGCCAGCTCACCCTACAGGGAAGTGAGGATCACAGATACGCAGTATTTT | CASSPYREVRITDTQYF | TRBV18 | NA | TRBJ2-3 | NA
TGTGCCAGCAGCTACAGGGAGGGGAACACCGGGGAGCTGTTTTTT | CASSYREGNTGELFF | TRBV5-4 | NA | TRBJ2-2 | once
TGTGCCAGTAGTATAGGAATAAAAGACAGGGGGATTGCCAAGGACGGCTACACCTTC | CASSIGIKDRGIAKDGYTF | TRBV19 | TRBD1 | TRBJ1-2 | many
TGTGCCACCAGCAGAGGTACTAGCGGGGGCTACAATGAGCAGTTCTTC | CATSRGTSGGYNEQFF | TRBV15 | TRBD2 | TRBJ2-1 | NA
TGTGCCAGTAGTATAGCCGGCCAGGGGGCAGGCTATGGCTACACCTTC | CASSIAGQGAGYGYTF | TRBV19 | TRBD1 | TRBJ1-2 | once
TGTGCCAGCAGCCCATACATGTCTAGCGGGGGGCCCTCCTACAATGAGCAGTTCTTC | CASSPYMSSGGPSYNEQFF | TRBV7-9 | TRBD2 | TRBJ2-1 | few
TGCGCCAGCAGCCAAGACTCGATGGCAGGTCGCGGCTACACCTTC | CASSQDSMAGRGYTF | TRBV4-3 | NA | TRBJ1-2 | NA
TGTGCCAGCAGTTATCTTGGTGGCACCGGGGAGCTGTTTTTT | CASSYLGGTGELFF | TRBV6-2/TRBV6-3 | NA | TRBJ2-2 | NA